The clone carrying this T cell receptor beta chain was counted ten times or more. Trimming pared 3 bases from V and 0 bases from J, leaving 8 bases between. This CDR3 is built from 14 residues. TCRdb called the reads again in MiXCR, with one record for every CDR3 protein. Of a few thousand distinct CDR3 sequences listed, 16% are singletons. This record belongs to a study of liver allograft versus peripheral blood T cells. The wider study: Comparing T cell receptor repertoires in transplanted livers with those in recipients' peripheral blood was part of the design.

The TCR comes from a human patient who had a liver transplant. These T cells may partly come from the graft donor. The chain recombines TRBV12-3 or TRBV12-4 with TRBJ1-1, with TRBD1 as a possible D gene (5 bases). The CDR3 spells CASSFGGLNTEAFF. CDR3 nucleotide sequence: TGTGCCAGCAGTTTTGGGGGGTTGAACACTGAAGCTTTCTTT.